Below are 22 T cell receptor beta chains sequenced from a single sample in a study of T-cell reconstitution after alpha-beta-depleted transplantation in children. A library of TCRbeta sequences, prepared with unique molecular identifiers, was generated. TCRdb reprocessed the PCR reads with MiXCR, giving one entry per CDR3 protein. The table lists about a million distinct CDR3 sequences, around 30% of them singletons. The sequenced sample was PBMCs, mostly from graft donor cells, obtained 360 days after TCRalphabeta/CD19-depleted stem cell transplant. The source is a boy less than two years old who had a stem cell transplant for SCID, so the T cells may come from the graft donor.

This clonotype has more than one count but fewer than ten. This chain connects TRBV29-1 to TRBJ2-7, with 9 bases aligning to TRBD1. CDR3 length: 12 amino acids. V trimming: 6 bases; J trimming: 9 bases; junction bases outside the gene matches: 9. Germline-derived CDR1 and CDR2 are SQVTM and ANQGSEA. The CDR3 DNA is TGCAGCGTGGACAGGGGACCCGGGGGGCAGTACTTC. Translated, it gives CSVDRGPGGQYF.

The chain recombines TRBV20-1 with TRBJ2-3; 11 bases fit TRBD1. The CDR3 covers 15 residues. Germline V gives CDR1 DFQATT, CDR2 SNEGSKA (reference sequence). The junction had 4 bases not matched to a gene; V was cut back by 3 bases and J by 2 bases. The CDR3 region has the DNA TGCAGTGCTAGGGGGACAGGGGGGTACACAGATACGCAGTATTTT. It specifies CSARGTGGYTDTQYF.

This clonotype was observed a few times. The germline gene is not matched at one end of the junction; a read error may be the cause. The chain combines TRBV10-2 with TRBJ2-1, with 13 bases fitting TRBD2. CDR3 length equals 13 residues. Per the germline V gene, CDR1 is WSHSY and CDR2 is SAAADI. Here the CDR3 DNA reads TGCGCCAGCAAACTAGCGGGGGGGGATGACGGAGACTTC. It translates to CASKLAGGDDGDF.

The V gene is TRBV15, the J gene TRBJ1-2; D is uncertain. CDR1 is LNHNV and CDR2 is YYDKDF in the germline V gene (reference sequence). V dropped 5 bases and J dropped 2 bases, with 9 bases sitting between them. CDR3 length: 13 amino acids. CDR3 in amino acids: CATSPRLNYGYTF. In DNA form, the CDR3 reads TGTGCCACCAGCCCCCGTTTGAACTATGGCTACACCTTC.

This clonotype has a handful of counts. The chain is built from TRBV7-2 and TRBJ1-4; 7 bases agree with TRBD1. The germline CDR1 and CDR2 sequences are SGHTA and FQGNSA. The length of the CDR3 is 16 residues. After removal of 4 bases from V and 5 bases from J, the junction contained 10 bases not matched to a gene. The CDR3, as DNA: TGTGCCAGCAGCTCAGCTCCGGGACAGCCGAATGAAAAACTGTTTTTT. Its translation is CASSSAPGQPNEKLFF.

This chain links TRBV5-1 with TRBJ2-5; tentative D call: TRBD2 (6 bases). The CDR3 is made up of 14 amino acids. The germline gives CDR1 SGHRS, CDR2 YFSETQ. V shed 0 bases and J shed 5 bases, with 11 bases lying between them. This CDR3 is CASSLAGSFETQYF. DNA of the CDR3: TGCGCCAGCAGCTTGGCCGGGAGTTTCGAGACCCAGTACTTC.

There are a few counts of this clonotype. The chain recombines TRBV20-1 with TRBJ1-1; 7 nucleotides match TRBD1. This CDR3 comprises 15 residues. Germline trimming cut 5 bases from V and 0 bases from J; bases unmatched to any gene: 9. In germline, CDR1 is DFQATT, CDR2 SNEGSKA (reference sequence). CDR3 in DNA: TGCAGTGCTTCTAAACAGGGGATATTGAACACTGAAGCTTTCTTT. Translation: CSASKQGILNTEAFF.

The chain couples TRBV7-9 to TRBJ1-4, with 7 bases aligning to TRBD1. With V trimmed by 6 bases and J by 6 bases, 4 bases remained unmatched. CDR1 is SEHNR and CDR2 is FQNEAQ in the germline V gene (reference sequence). There are 13 residues in the CDR3. The CDR3 bases are TGTGCCAGCAGATTCGACAGGGATGAAAAACTGTTTTTT. This encodes CASRFDRDEKLFF.

In this sample, this clonotype turned up a few times. The chain combines TRBV29-1 with TRBJ2-7; possible D gene TRBD1, 6 bases. V lost 4 bases and J 7 bases, leaving 20 bases between the germline ends. Germline-derived CDR1 and CDR2 are SQVTM and ANQGSEA. This CDR3 contains 14 residues. The CDR3 here is CSVVSWGPIREQYF. CDR3 in DNA: TGCAGCGTTGTCTCTTGGGGGCCAATCCGGGAGCAGTACTTC.

The chain combines TRBV6-5 with TRBJ2-7; D may be TRBD1 (6 bases). Germline values: CDR1 MNHEY, CDR2 SVGAGI. The CDR3 totals 13 residues. V lost 0 bases, J lost 7 bases, and 10 bases lay in between. CDR3 in amino acids: CASSYSVQGEQYF. The CDR3 nucleotides read TGTGCCAGCAGTTACTCGGTACAGGGTGAGCAGTACTTC.

This chain joins TRBV9 and TRBJ2-4; 12 bases are shared with TRBD2. J lost 3 bases, V lost 3 bases, and 4 bases had no gene match. This CDR3 spans 16 amino acids. Germline V gene sequence: CDR1 SGDLS, CDR2 YYNGEE. The CDR3 coding sequence is TGTGCCAGCAGCGCGGGACTAGCGGGTCTCAAAAACATTCAGTACTTC. Amino acids: CASSAGLAGLKNIQYF.

This clonotype has just a few counts. This chain links TRBV18 with TRBJ2-5, with unresolved D. The CDR3 has 11 amino acids. The V gene's germline CDR1 is KGHSH and CDR2 LQKENI. The V end was cut by 5 bases, the J end by 3 bases, with 4 bases between. CDR3 bases: TGTGCCAGCTCAGACAAAGAGACCCAGTACTTC. It yields the protein CASSDKETQYF.

The V gene is TRBV4-1, the J gene TRBJ2-1, with 12 positions matching TRBD2. Germline-derived CDR1 and CDR2 are MGHRA and YSYEKL. This CDR3 is 16 amino acids long. The junction had 15 bases not matched to a gene; V was cut back by 3 bases and J by 15 bases. CDR3 residues: CASSHQARTSGEGPFF. The CDR3 DNA follows: TGCGCCAGCAGCCACCAGGCGAGGACTAGCGGGGAAGGGCCGTTCTTC.

The table lists this clonotype with a few counts. As DNA, the CDR3 is TGTGCCAGCTCAAACTTCCGGGACTACCGCTCCTACGAGCAGTACTTC. It codes for CASSNFRDYRSYEQYF. This chain connects TRBV18 to TRBJ2-7, with 7 bases matching TRBD2. V was pared by 5 bases and J by 0 bases, with 10 bases of the junction left unmatched. The CDR3 has 16 residues. CDR1 is KGHSH and CDR2 is LQKENI in the germline V gene.

This chain uses TRBV10-3 with TRBJ2-1; TRBD1 or TRBD2 may be the D gene (5 bases each). The CDR3 loop spans 17 amino acids. The germline V gene has CDR1 ENHRY and CDR2 SYGVKD. Between the trimmed V and J ends, which lost 6 bases and 0 bases, there was a span of 18 bases. CDR3 sequence (DNA): TGTGCCATCAGCGAATACGGGACGCTAAGCTCCTACAATGAGCAGTTCTTC. Amino acids: CAISEYGTLSSYNEQFF.

The chain has TRBV7-8 and TRBJ2-1, with 9 bases matching TRBD1. Germline-derived CDR1 and CDR2 are SGHVS and FQNEAQ. The ends lost 5 bases at V and 8 bases at J; junction bases unmatched: 10. The CDR3 length is 15 residues. The CDR3, as DNA: TGTGCCAGCAGCGCGGAGGGACAGGGTTTTGATGAGCAGTTCTTC. Translating gives CASSAEGQGFDEQFF.

This clonotype turned up a few times. The chain couples TRBV29-1 to TRBJ2-5, with 7 positions matching TRBD1. CDR3 length equals 12 residues. V dropped 4 bases and J dropped 5; count of bases not matched to a gene: 4. Germline V gene lookup returns CDR1 SQVTM and CDR2 ANQGSEA. In DNA form, the CDR3 reads TGCAGCGTTGTCACAGGGGACGAGACCCAGTACTTC. Its protein product is CSVVTGDETQYF. The full variable domain, its missing parts supplied by reference TRBV29-1 and TRBJ2-5, is SAVISQKPSRDICQRGTSLTIQCQVDSQVTMMFWYRQQPGQSLTLIATANQGSEATYESGFVIDKFPISRPNLTFSTLTVSNMSPEDSSIYLCSVVTGDETQYFGPGTRLLVL.

The rearrangement uses TRBV2 and TRBJ2-5; no clear D gene. This CDR3 has 11 residues. Germline V gives CDR1 SNHLY, CDR2 FYNNEI. The V end lost 2 bases, the J end lost 9 bases, and 7 bases lay between the germline ends. This CDR3 is CASSENYPQYF. The DNA for the CDR3 is TGTGCCAGCAGTGAAAACTACCCCCAGTACTTC.

This clonotype occurred a few times. The rearrangement uses TRBV20-1 and TRBJ2-6; possible D gene TRBD2, 5 bases. The V end was cut by 3 bases, the J end by 0 bases, with 15 bases between. CDR3 length: 17 residues. Germline values: CDR1 DFQATT, CDR2 SNEGSKA (reference sequence). CDR3 loop: CSAREARGLSGANVLTF. The CDR3 nucleotides are TGCAGTGCTAGGGAGGCAAGAGGCCTCTCTGGGGCCAACGTCCTGACTTTC.

This clonotype was picked up a small number of times. This chain uses TRBV4-1 with TRBJ2-2; TRBD2 is a possible D gene (6 bases). Germline loops: CDR1 MGHRA, CDR2 YSYEKL. The CDR3 sequence is 11 residues long. V dropped 8 bases and J dropped 7 bases, with 8 bases sitting between them. As DNA, the CDR3 is TGCGCCAGCGGAGGGGTCGGGGAGCTGTTTTTT. Translation gives CASGGVGELFF.

The chain is built from TRBV9 and TRBJ2-5, with D perhaps assigned TRBD1 or TRBD2 (5 bases each). The CDR3 covers 14 residues. V lost 4 bases and J 7 bases, leaving 17 bases between the germline ends. CDR1 and CDR2 (germline): SGDLS, YYNGEE. CDR3 loop: CASSRDPNRRTQYF. CDR3 nucleotides: TGTGCCAGCAGCCGGGACCCCAACCGAAGGACCCAGTACTTC.

The sample holds a few counts of this clonotype. The V call is TRBV25-1, the J call TRBJ2-1; TRBD2 matches at 7 bases. The V and J ends lost 5 bases and 6 bases, in that order; junction bases with no gene match: 13. CDR1 and CDR2 from the germline V gene are MGHDK and SYGVNS. This CDR3 is built from 16 residues. The CDR3 DNA reads as TGTGCCAGCAGTACCCCCGGACTAGGAATTGGCAATGAGCAGTTCTTC. This codes for CASSTPGLGIGNEQFF.